This TCR beta chain was sequenced in a study of blood T cell repertoires in COVID-19. About the study: Samples came from the United States, Italy and Spain, spanning acute and convalescent COVID-19.

Participants had their cohort set by participant-reported clinical history. This clone is a singleton in its sample. Per the original methods: Estimation of nucleated cell counts relied on the amplification of reference gene primers. Some clones are missing from TCRdb's copy, which holds only in-frame ones; the method was immunoSEQ multiplex PCR. Clonal size and the V and J genes are those of that table, whereas D and trimming came from the DNA. The sample lists over 200,000 clones; roughly 90% were seen once. Deletions cut 4 bases from V and 0 bases from J, with 4 bases between. Germline CDR1 SGHDN, CDR2 FVKESK. The CDR3 spans 13 residues.

This chain joins TRBV14 and TRBJ1-3; the D is unclear. The origin of this receptor is a woman in her 30s with acute COVID-19. Sequences were obtained from PBMCs or T cells enriched from blood (not recorded which). The CDR3 sequence: CASSPSSGNTIYF. CDR3 bases: TGTGCCAGCAGCCCCTCCTCTGGAAACACCATATATTTT.